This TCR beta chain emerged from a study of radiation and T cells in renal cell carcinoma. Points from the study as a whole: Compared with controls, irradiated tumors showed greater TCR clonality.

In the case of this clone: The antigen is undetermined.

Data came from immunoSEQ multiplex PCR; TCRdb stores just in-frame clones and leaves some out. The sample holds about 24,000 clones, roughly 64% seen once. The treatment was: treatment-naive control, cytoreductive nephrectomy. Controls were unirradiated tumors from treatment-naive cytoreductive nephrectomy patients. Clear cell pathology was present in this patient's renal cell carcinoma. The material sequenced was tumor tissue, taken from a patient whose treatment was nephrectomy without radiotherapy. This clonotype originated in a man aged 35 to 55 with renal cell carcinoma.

In DNA, the CDR3 is TGCGCCAGCAGCCAAGGCCGGGACAGGGCCTATGGCTACACCTTC. As protein: CASSQGRDRAYGYTF. The rearrangement joins TRBV4-1 to TRBJ1-2, with 9 bases lining up with TRBD1. CDR1 MGHRA and CDR2 YSYEKL come from the germline V gene. The CDR3 contains 15 residues. The V segment lost 1 base and the J segment 4 bases; nucleotides outside the gene matches: 4.